Listed here are 26 T cell receptor beta chains from one sample, sequenced in a study of blood T cell repertoires in COVID-19. Here immunoSEQ multiplex PCR was the method, and the copy in TCRdb shows in-frame clones only, minus some. Of 160,000 or so clones listed, just under 80% are singletons. Sequencing was carried out using peripheral blood. Receptor source: a man in his 70s with active or convalescent COVID-19.

V gene TRBV4-1 combines with J gene TRBJ2-1, with 10 bases lining up with TRBD2. V shed 0 bases and J 5 bases; nucleotides not matched to a gene: 4. The CDR3 consists of 16 residues. Germline CDR1 reads MGHRA; CDR2 reads YSYEKL. In DNA form, the CDR3 reads TGCGCCAGCAGCCAAGATGCAGCGGGAGGGAACAATGAGCAGTTCTTC. Translated, it gives CASSQDAAGGNNEQFF.

This chain connects TRBV5-3 to TRBJ1-6; weak D call: TRBD1 (5 bases). TRBV5-3 is designated an ORF whose function remains uncertain. With 1 base removed from V and 8 bases from J, the gap between germline ends came to 19 bases. The CDR3 length is 17 residues. Written as DNA, the CDR3 is TGTGCCAGAAGCTTGTGCGACAGATCGTCGCCCTATTCACCCCTCCACTTT. Protein: CARSLCDRSSPYSPLHF.

The chain joins TRBV15 to TRBJ1-6; D is unclear. V lost 0 bases and J 7 bases, leaving 10 bases between the germline ends. In germline, CDR1 is LNHNV, CDR2 YYDKDF (reference sequence). CDR3 size: 15 residues. The CDR3 DNA sequence: TGTGCCACCAGCAGAGAGAATCGCGGGAATTCACCCCTCCACTTT. Its translation: CATSRENRGNSPLHF. Full variable domain (remainder filled in from reference TRBV15 and TRBJ1-6): DAMVIQNPRYQVTQFGKPVTLSCSQTLNHNVMYWYQQKSSQAPKLLFHYYDKDFNNEADTPDNFQSRRPNTSFCFLDIRSPGLGDTAMYLCATSRENRGNSPLHFGNGTRLTVT.

The chain employs TRBV6-4 and TRBJ2-3, with 12 positions matching TRBD2. J lost 2 bases, V lost 4 bases, and 7 bases had no gene match. This CDR3 region has 17 residues. CDR1 and CDR2 from the germline V gene are MRHNA and SNTAGT. CDR3 loop: CASSVSSGRVATDTQYF. For the CDR3, the DNA is TGTGCCAGCAGTGTTTCTAGCGGGAGGGTTGCCACAGATACGCAGTATTTT.

V is TRBV7-6 and J is TRBJ2-5; TRBD2 matches at 16 bases. The CDR3 loop spans 17 amino acids. Trimming cost V 0 bases and J 7 bases; bases outside gene matches: 5. Germline CDR1 SGHVS, CDR2 FNYEAQ. CDR3 coding DNA: TGTGCCAGCAGCTTAGCGGGACTAGCGGGGGGGCCAGGGACCCAGTACTTC. It codes for CASSLAGLAGGPGTQYF.

This chain connects TRBV9 to TRBJ2-7, with D perhaps TRBD2 (5 bases). This CDR3 contains 12 residues. The V and J ends lost 0 bases and 7 bases respectively, with 8 bases between them. Germline V gives CDR1 SGDLS, CDR2 YYNGEE. Here the CDR3 DNA reads TGTGCCAGCAGCGTAGAGACGGGGGAGCAGTACTTC. Translated, it gives CASSVETGEQYF.

In DNA, the CDR3 is TGCAGTGCTAGTCTTGGACAAGGGACAGAAAACGAGCAGTACTTC. Encoded protein: CSASLGQGTENEQYF. J is TRBJ2-7 and V is TRBV20-1, with 7 bases matching TRBD1. Germline V lookup: CDR1 DFQATT, CDR2 SNEGSKA (reference sequence). The CDR3 covers 15 residues. V lost 3 bases and J lost 5; bases outside the gene matches: 13.

This clone was observed a few times. The V call is TRBV6-5, the J call TRBJ1-4; D unclear. Germline V gives CDR1 MNHEY, CDR2 SVGAGI. The CDR3 contains 15 residues. With 6 bases removed from V and 0 bases from J, the gap between germline ends came to 11 bases. The DNA of the CDR3 is TGTGCCAGCAGCCCGCGAGATCCAACTAATGAAAAACTGTTTTTT. This translates into CASSPRDPTNEKLFF.

CDR3 sequence (DNA): TGTGCCAGCTCTAAAGTGGGAGACGTCGGGGAGCTGTTTTTT. Amino acid sequence: CASSKVGDVGELFF. The rearrangement links TRBV6-5 to TRBJ2-2; tentative D call: TRBD2 (5 bases). The germline CDR1 and CDR2 sequences are MNHEY and SVGAGI. This CDR3 has 14 amino acids. Deletions cut 8 bases from V and 7 bases from J, with 17 bases between.

V usage is TRBV5-4 and J usage is TRBJ2-5, with 10 nucleotides matching TRBD2. Germline V lookup: CDR1 SGHNT, CDR2 YYREEE (reference sequence). Unmatched junction bases numbered 3, after V lost 1 base and J lost 3 bases. The CDR3 extends over 15 amino acids. CDR3 DNA: TGTGCCAGCAGCTTGCGGCTAGCGGGGGAAGAGACCCAGTACTTC. It encodes CASSLRLAGEETQYF.

The chain joins TRBV9 to TRBJ1-2, with a possible D match to TRBD1 (6 bases). Trimming stripped 4 bases from V and 8 bases from J, with 21 bases between. The CDR3 is 15 residues long. The germline V gene has CDR1 SGDLS and CDR2 YYNGEE. CDR3 region: CASSPTSGGQWGYTF. In nucleotides, the CDR3 is TGTGCCAGCAGCCCGACATCCGGGGGGCAGTGGGGCTACACCTTC.

This clone was seen only a few times. The chain has TRBV6-5 and TRBJ1-1, with 8 bases matching TRBD1. J gave up 4 bases and V 8 bases, and 12 bases lay outside the gene matches. This CDR3 comprises 15 residues. Germline-derived CDR1 and CDR2 are MNHEY and SVGAGI. The CDR3 DNA reads TGTGCCAGCTCCAGGGGGCCCCCTGGGAGCACTGAAGCTTTCTTT. Protein: CASSRGPPGSTEAFF.

The chain joins TRBV18 to TRBJ2-1, with 12 bases lining up with TRBD2. Germline V lookup: CDR1 KGHSH, CDR2 LQKENI. Trimming removed 0 bases from V and 7 bases from J; junction bases left unmatched: 7. The CDR3 contains 17 residues. CDR3 protein: CASSPPTSGSMGNEQFF. Written as DNA, the CDR3 is TGTGCCAGCTCACCACCGACTAGCGGGAGTATGGGAAATGAGCAGTTCTTC. The entire variable domain, with the rest obtained from reference TRBV18 and TRBJ2-1, is as follows: NAGVMQNPRHLVRRRGQEARLRCSPMKGHSHVYWYRQLPEEGLKFMVYLQKENIIDESGMPKERFSAEFPKEGPSILRIQQVVRGDSAAYFCASSPPTSGSMGNEQFFGPGTRLTVL.

A single count supports this clone. The chain recombines TRBV11-2 with TRBJ1-2; no clear D gene. V was clipped by 1 base and J by 4 bases, with 10 bases between them. This CDR3 region has 14 residues. The germline V gene has CDR1 SGHAT and CDR2 FQNNGV. The CDR3 nucleotides read TGTGCCAGCAGCTTAGGAGGATGGAGCTATGGCTACACCTTC. Translation: CASSLGGWSYGYTF.

The chain uses TRBV11-3 and TRBJ1-2; 7 bases align to TRBD1. J gave up 0 bases and V 4 bases, and 17 bases lay outside the gene matches. Germline CDR1 reads SGHNT; CDR2 reads YENEEA. This CDR3 has 19 residues. The CDR3 region is CASSYPSGGRSGSNYGYTF. As DNA, the CDR3 is TGTGCCAGCAGCTACCCGTCAGGGGGTCGGAGCGGTTCTAACTATGGCTACACCTTC.

This clone was seen repeatedly, ten times or more. The chain is built from TRBV9 and TRBJ2-1; TRBD2 matches 10 bases. Trimming took 0 bases from V and 6 from J; bases not matched to a gene: 12. Germline V CDR1 and CDR2: SGDLS, YYNGEE. The CDR3 is 18 residues long. The CDR3 nucleotides are TGTGCCAGCAGCGTAGTCAGCACTAGCGGGGCCCCCGGCAATGAGCAGTTCTTC. Amino acids: CASSVVSTSGAPGNEQFF.

V gene TRBV7-2 combines with J gene TRBJ2-2, with D possibly matching TRBD2 (6 bases). The germline V and J ends were trimmed by 5 bases and 7 bases, with 17 bases remaining between them. The CDR3 runs to 15 residues. Looked up from germline, CDR1 is SGHTA and CDR2 is FQGNSA. The chain's CDR3 is CASSRGASWGGELFF. For the CDR3, the DNA is TGTGCCAGCAGCCGCGGGGCCAGCTGGGGCGGGGAGCTGTTTTTT.

This rearrangement joins TRBV9 to TRBJ1-2, with D hard to call. V was clipped by 4 bases and J by 2 bases, with 12 bases between them. In germline, CDR1 is SGDLS, CDR2 YYNGEE. This CDR3 contains 14 residues. This CDR3 is CASSPRDANYGYTF. CDR3 bases: TGTGCCAGCAGCCCTCGTGATGCGAACTATGGCTACACCTTC.

The V and J genes are TRBV6-2 or TRBV6-3 and TRBJ1-5; no definite D call. CDR1 is MNHEY, CDR2 SVGEGT, per germline. The length of the CDR3 is 15 residues. The V end was cut by 0 bases, the J end by 4 bases, with 10 bases between. CDR3 DNA sequence: TGTGCCAGCAGTTACTCGTCCCGGGTAAATCAGCCCCAGCATTTT. This gives the protein CASSYSSRVNQPQHF.

The chain uses TRBV3-1 (or the pseudogene TRBV3-2) and TRBJ1-1; D is unresolved. The CDR3 spans 12 residues. The V and J ends lost 1 base and 7 bases respectively, with 7 bases between them. Looked up from germline, CDR1 is LGHDT and CDR2 is YNNKEL (reference sequence). CDR3 amino acids: CASSQGQREAFF. CDR3 bases: TGTGCCAGCAGCCAAGGACAACGTGAAGCTTTCTTT.

The chain recombines TRBV6-5 with TRBJ1-2; TRBD1 is a possible D gene (6 bases). The CDR3 extends over 13 amino acids. V lost 8 bases to trimming and J lost 5 bases, with 15 bases between them. CDR1 MNHEY and CDR2 SVGAGI come from the germline V gene. This CDR3 is CASQLGHKYGYTF. The DNA of the CDR3 is TGTGCCAGCCAACTGGGACACAAGTATGGCTACACCTTC.

The chain carries TRBV5-1 and TRBJ1-2, with D unclear. The CDR3 sequence is 15 residues long. CDR1 and CDR2 from the germline V gene are SGHRS and YFSETQ. The V gene lost 1 base and the J gene lost 7 bases, with 17 bases spanning the gap. The CDR3 sequence is CASSLYREGRRGYTF. In DNA form, the CDR3 reads TGCGCCAGCAGCTTGTACCGGGAAGGGCGACGTGGCTACACCTTC.

The chain couples TRBV21-1 to TRBJ2-7; TRBD2 was called by the table and not checked on the DNA. TRBV21-1 is a listed pseudogene. The CDR3 sequence is 14 residues long. For the CDR3, the DNA is TGTGCCAGCAGCAAAGGGAGTAAGGATATCGAGCAGTACTTC. Encoded protein: CASSKGSKDIEQYF.

This clone was seen a handful of times. V is TRBV7-9 and J is TRBJ2-1, with TRBD1 as a possible D gene (6 bases). Germline values: CDR1 SEHNR, CDR2 FQNEAQ (reference sequence). Trimming stripped 1 base from V and 6 bases from J, with 16 bases between. This CDR3 is built from 16 residues. The CDR3: CASSLVPQGRGNEQFF. The CDR3 DNA sequence: TGTGCCAGCAGCTTAGTTCCACAGGGACGGGGCAATGAGCAGTTCTTC.

This chain uses TRBV4-3 with TRBJ2-7; TRBD1 aligns across 10 bases. The CDR3 consists of 15 residues. Germline assignment: CDR1 LGHNA and CDR2 YSLEER. Trimming took 0 bases from V and 4 from J; bases not matched to a gene: 3. As DNA, the CDR3 is TGCGCCAGCAGCCAAGAAGGGACAGGGGATTACGAGCAGTACTTC. Its protein product is CASSQEGTGDYEQYF.

V gene TRBV15 combines with J gene TRBJ2-2; 7 nucleotides line up with TRBD2. The CDR3 runs to 17 residues. Germline V gene data show CDR1 as LNHNV and CDR2 as YYDKDF (reference sequence). After removal of 1 base from V and 5 bases from J, the junction contained 10 bases not matched to a gene. The CDR3 spells CATSRGGWREGTGELFF. DNA of the CDR3: TGTGCCACCAGCAGAGGAGGGTGGAGGGAGGGGACCGGGGAGCTGTTTTTT.